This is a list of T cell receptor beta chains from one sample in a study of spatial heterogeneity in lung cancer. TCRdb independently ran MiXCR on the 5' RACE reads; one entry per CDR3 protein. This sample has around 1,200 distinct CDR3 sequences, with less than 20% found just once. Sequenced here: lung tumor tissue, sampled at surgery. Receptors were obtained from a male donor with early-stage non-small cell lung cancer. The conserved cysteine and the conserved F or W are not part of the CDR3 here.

CDR3aa: ASSVGDKYQPQH
v_gene: TRBV10-2
j_gene: TRBJ1-5

CDR3aa: ASSGGRAYEQY
v_gene: TRBV5-5
j_gene: TRBJ2-7

CDR3aa: ASRPAGSNQPQH
v_gene: TRBV27
j_gene: TRBJ1-5

CDR3aa: ASSRDGTLFNEKLF
v_gene: TRBV7-9
j_gene: TRBJ1-4

CDR3aa: ASSITGGARGSTDTQY
v_gene: TRBV6-6
j_gene: TRBJ2-3

CDR3aa: ASTFRQGAITGELF
v_gene: TRBV6-6
j_gene: TRBJ2-2

CDR3aa: SASGGMYQETQY
v_gene: TRBV20-1
j_gene: TRBJ2-5

CDR3aa: ASSESTGKETQY
v_gene: TRBV10-1
j_gene: TRBJ2-5

CDR3aa: SAYVVTSGGATDTQY
v_gene: TRBV20-1
j_gene: TRBJ2-3

CDR3aa: SVARGQEETQY
v_gene: TRBV29-1
j_gene: TRBJ2-5

CDR3aa: ASSSPTGSTEAF
v_gene: TRBV28
j_gene: TRBJ1-1

CDR3aa: ASSQAGGAGEKLF
v_gene: TRBV4-1
j_gene: TRBJ1-4

CDR3aa: ASSYTTGEDTEAF
v_gene: TRBV6-5
j_gene: TRBJ1-1

CDR3aa: ASSAHRDGPNYGYT
v_gene: TRBV6-2/TRBV6-3
j_gene: TRBJ1-2

CDR3aa: ASSSGLGETQY
v_gene: TRBV11-1
j_gene: TRBJ2-5

CDR3aa: ASSFREVNTGELF
v_gene: TRBV28
j_gene: TRBJ2-2

CDR3aa: ASSRTGTPGGNEQF
v_gene: TRBV7-9
j_gene: TRBJ2-1

CDR3aa: ARGQGVNTGELF
v_gene: TRBV10-2
j_gene: TRBJ2-2

CDR3aa: ASSSRPGLAGYDTQY
v_gene: TRBV7-9
j_gene: TRBJ2-3